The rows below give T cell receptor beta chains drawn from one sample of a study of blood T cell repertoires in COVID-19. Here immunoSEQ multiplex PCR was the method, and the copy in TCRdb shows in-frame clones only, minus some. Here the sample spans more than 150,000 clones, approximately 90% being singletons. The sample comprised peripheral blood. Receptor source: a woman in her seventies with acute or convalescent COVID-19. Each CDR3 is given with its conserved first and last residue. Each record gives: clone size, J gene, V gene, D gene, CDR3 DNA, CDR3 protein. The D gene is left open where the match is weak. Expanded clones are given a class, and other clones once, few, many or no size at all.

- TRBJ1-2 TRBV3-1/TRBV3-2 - TGTGCCAGCAGCCAAGGAGGGCGGGGAGCCAACTATGGCTACACCTTC CASSQGGRGANYGYTF
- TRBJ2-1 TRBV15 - TGTGCCACCAGCAGAGAAAGTCTAGGGGGCAATGAGCAGTTCTTC CATSRESLGGNEQFF
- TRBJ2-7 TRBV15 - TGTGCCACCAGCAGGCTATCGGCGGGGATCTACGAGCAGTACTTC CATSRLSAGIYEQYF
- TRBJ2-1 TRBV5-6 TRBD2 TGTGCCAGCAGCTCGCATCGACTAGCCTCAAACCCCAATGAGCAGTTCTTC CASSSHRLASNPNEQFF
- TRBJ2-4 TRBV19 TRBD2 TGTGCCAGTAAACAACTAGCGGGGGGGACGAACATTCAGTACTTC CASKQLAGGTNIQYF
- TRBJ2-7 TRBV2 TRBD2 TGTGCCAGCAGCGTTCAGGGACTAGGCCCCTACGAGCAGTACTTC CASSVQGLGPYEQYF
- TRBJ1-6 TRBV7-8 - TGTGCCAGCAGTCATGGGACACTGAGGGGTAATTCACCCCTCCACTTT CASSHGTLRGNSPLHF
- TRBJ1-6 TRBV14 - TGTGCCAGCAGCCAGTCCGGAGGTCCCCTCCACTTT CASSQSGGPLHF
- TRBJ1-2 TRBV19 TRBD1 TGTGCCAGTACCAAAGCGGGCGGACAGGGAATCTCTAAGTATGGCTACACCTTC CASTKAGGQGISKYGYTF
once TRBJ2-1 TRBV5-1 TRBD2 TGCGCCAGCAGCACCCGTACGGGGGGGCCTGTGAATGAGCAGTTCTTC CASSTRTGGPVNEQFF
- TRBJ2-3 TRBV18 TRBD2 TGTGCCAGCTCATTCGACCGCCTGGGCTCTAGCGGAGGCACAGATACGCAGTATTTT CASSFDRLGSSGGTDTQYF
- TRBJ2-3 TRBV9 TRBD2 TGTGCCAGCAGCGGCGAAGCGGGGGGGAGCACAGATACGCAGTATTTT CASSGEAGGSTDTQYF
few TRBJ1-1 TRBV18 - TGTGCCAGCTCCACCACGGGTCTGCAGGGATCACTCAACACTGAAGCTTTCTTT CASSTTGLQGSLNTEAFF
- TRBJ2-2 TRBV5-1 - TGCGCCAGCAGCAAGGGACAGAACACCGGGGAGCTGTTTTTT CASSKGQNTGELFF
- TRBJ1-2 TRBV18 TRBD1 TGTGCCAGCTCACCAAGCGAGGGGGCAGGGGGCTACACCTTC CASSPSEGAGGYTF
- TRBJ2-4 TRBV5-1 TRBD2 TGCGCCAGCAGCTTGGCTGGGGGGGAGATTTCAAACATTCAGTACTTC CASSLAGGEISNIQYF
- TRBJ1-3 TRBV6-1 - TGTGCCAGCAGTGACTTGGGCCAGGGCACTGGAAACACCATATATTTT CASSDLGQGTGNTIYF
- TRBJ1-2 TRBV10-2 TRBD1 TGCGCCAGCAGTGGAATAAGCGGACAGGGTAGGGGCTACACCTTC CASSGISGQGRGYTF
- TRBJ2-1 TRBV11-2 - TGTGCCAGCAGCTTAGACCGGGGGTTCGTGAATGAGCAGTTCTTC CASSLDRGFVNEQFF
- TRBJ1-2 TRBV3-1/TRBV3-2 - TGTGCCAGCACCCTATGGGGGGGGCAAGGAGACTATGGCTACACCTTC CASTLWGGQGDYGYTF
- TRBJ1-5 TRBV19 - TGTGCCAGTAGTATCCGTAATCAGCCCCAGCATTTT CASSIRNQPQHF
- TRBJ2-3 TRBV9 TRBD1 TGTGCCAGCAGCGTAGCTGGGACAGGGGGGGGAGATACGCAGTATTTT CASSVAGTGGGDTQYF
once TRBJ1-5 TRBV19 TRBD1 TGTGCCAGTAGTATCGAACCGGGACAGGGGAGAAATCAGCCCCAGCATTTT CASSIEPGQGRNQPQHF
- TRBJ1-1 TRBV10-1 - TGCGCCAGCAGTGAGAGACTGCGGGCCAACACTGAAGCTTTCTTT CASSERLRANTEAFF
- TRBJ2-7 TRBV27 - TGTGCCAGCAGTTTCCCCGGGAGCCAATACGAGCAGTACTTC CASSFPGSQYEQYF
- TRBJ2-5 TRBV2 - TGTGCCAGCAGACTAGAATTGGGGACCCAGTACTTC CASRLELGTQYF
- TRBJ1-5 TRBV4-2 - TGTGCCAGCAGCCAAGATCCAGGGGCGAGTCAGCCCCAGCATTTT CASSQDPGASQPQHF
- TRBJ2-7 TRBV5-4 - TGTGCCAGCAGCTTGGGACTAGAATCCTACGAGCAGTACTTC CASSLGLESYEQYF
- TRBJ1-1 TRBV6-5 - TGTGCCAGCAGTATCGACAGGCGGGCTACTGAAGCTTTCTTT CASSIDRRATEAFF
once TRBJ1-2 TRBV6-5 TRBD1 TGTGCCAGCAGTTACCAGGGACAGGGATTGGGCTACACCTTC CASSYQGQGLGYTF
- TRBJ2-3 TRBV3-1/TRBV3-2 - TGTGCCAGCAGCCAAGCCTTCGATACGCAGTATTTT CASSQAFDTQYF
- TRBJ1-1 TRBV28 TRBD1 TGTGCCAGCAGTTTCGACAGGGGGCTTCGAAGGCCGAGATCGAGGACTGAAGCTTTCTTT CASSFDRGLRRPRSRTEAFF
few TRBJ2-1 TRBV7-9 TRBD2 TGTGCCAGCAGCGTACGACTAGCGGGGGGGCATGAGCAGTTCTTC CASSVRLAGGHEQFF
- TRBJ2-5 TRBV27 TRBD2 TGTGCCAGCAGTTCTATCGCAGGACTAGCGGAAGAGACCCAGTACTTC CASSSIAGLAEETQYF
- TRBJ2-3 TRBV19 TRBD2 TGTGCCAGTAGTACGACTAGCGGGGGGGCTCCAGATACGCAGTATTTT CASSTTSGGAPDTQYF
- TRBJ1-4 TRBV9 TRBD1 TGTGCCAGCAGCGTAGGACAGGGGGCCGCAACTAATGAAAAACTGTTTTTT CASSVGQGAATNEKLFF
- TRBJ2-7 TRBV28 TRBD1 TGTGCCAGCACCGCCGGGGACAGGGGCTACGAGCAGTACTTC CASTAGDRGYEQYF